The 23 T cell receptor beta chains below come from one sample, sequenced in a study of OX40 agonist ivuxolimab in advanced cancers. Profiling relied on immunoSEQ multiplex PCR, and the TCRdb table lists in-frame clones only, not all of them. The sample carries about 66,000 clones, 70% to 90% recorded once. The sequencing here drew on CD4+ or CD8+ T cells sorted from blood, taken in a trial of the OX40 agonist ivuxolimab. These receptors came from an adult with an advanced solid tumor such as melanoma, head and neck, liver or kidney cancer.

In DNA, the CDR3 is TGTGCCAGCTCACCGACGGACAGCACCCTAGGCGAGCAGTACTTC. The encoded protein is CASSPTDSTLGEQYF. The chain uses TRBV18 and TRBJ2-7; a possible D gene is TRBD1 (6 bases). Germline-derived CDR1 and CDR2 are KGHSH and LQKENI. Deletions cut 3 bases from V and 6 bases from J, with 18 bases between. The CDR3 totals 15 residues. Using reference TRBV18 and TRBJ2-7 for the parts outside the CDR3, the full variable domain is NAGVMQNPRHLVRRRGQEARLRCSPMKGHSHVYWYRQLPEEGLKFMVYLQKENIIDESGMPKERFSAEFPKEGPSILRIQQVVRGDSAAYFCASSPTDSTLGEQYFGPGTRLTVT.

This clone was seen once. The chain combines TRBV6-6 with TRBJ1-1, with D possibly matching TRBD1 (5 bases). V was trimmed by 7 bases and J by 3 bases, leaving 15 bases between them. The germline V gene encodes CDR1 MNHNY and CDR2 SVGAGI (reference sequence). The CDR3 extends over 14 amino acids. DNA of the CDR3: TGTGCCAGCAACCCCTCCTTGGGGGACACTGAAGCTTTCTTT. Protein: CASNPSLGDTEAFF.

The genes are TRBV9 and TRBJ2-7, with TRBD1 matching 8 bases. Per the germline V gene, CDR1 is SGDLS and CDR2 is YYNGEE. The CDR3 is 15 amino acids. V shed 5 bases and J 2 bases; nucleotides not matched to a gene: 9. In DNA, the CDR3 is TGTGCCAGCAGTTCCGGGACAGGTAGCGCCTACGAGCAGTACTTC. This codes for CASSSGTGSAYEQYF.

The table lists this clone with a few counts. J is TRBJ1-5 and V is TRBV11-2; 8 positions agree with TRBD1. Germline V lookup: CDR1 SGHAT, CDR2 FQNNGV. V gave up 5 bases and J gave up 6 bases; unmatched junction bases: 3. The CDR3 extends over 13 amino acids. For the CDR3, the DNA is TGTGCCAGCAGCATGGACAGGGCTCAGCCCCAGCATTTT. Translated, it gives CASSMDRAQPQHF.

To note about this clone: A much larger clonotype is one base distant, so this may be a read error. This sample also contains other DNA sequences that code for the same CDR3. The rearrangement uses TRBV18 and TRBJ1-3; tentatively, D is TRBD1 (5 bases). CDR3 length equals 15 residues. Trimming stripped 1 base from V and 0 bases from J, with 7 bases between. Germline values: CDR1 KGHSH, CDR2 LQKENI. This chain's CDR3 is CASSPRGSSGNTIYF. CDR3 in DNA: TGTGCCAGCTCACCACGGGGCTCCTCTGGAAACACCATATATTTT.

This sequence joins TRBV5-8 and TRBJ2-3; D remains unclear. This CDR3 is 11 amino acids long. Germline CDR1 SGHTS, CDR2 YDEGEE. Trimming cost V 2 bases and J 2 bases, with 0 bases left between them. The CDR3 here is CASSFTDTQYF. CDR3 sequence (DNA): TGTGCCAGCAGCTTCACAGATACGCAGTATTTT.

V usage is TRBV18 and J usage is TRBJ2-1; maybe TRBD1 (6 bases). V lost 6 bases and J lost 0, with 12 bases in between. The germline V gene encodes CDR1 KGHSH and CDR2 LQKENI. The CDR3 totals 15 residues. CDR3 region: CASSEGQSSYNEQFF. The CDR3 nucleotides read TGTGCCAGCTCGGAAGGACAGAGCTCCTACAATGAGCAGTTCTTC.

Written as DNA, the CDR3 is TGCGCCAGCAGCCGAGGACTGAGAGACACTGAAGCTTTCTTT. It translates to CASSRGLRDTEAFF. The chain recombines TRBV4-3 with TRBJ1-1; D is uncertain. The CDR3 is made up of 14 amino acids. Trimming pared 4 bases from V and 3 bases from J, leaving 12 bases between. Germline values: CDR1 LGHNA, CDR2 YSLEER.

The CDR3 here is CASRPQLAGGVVQETQYF. The DNA for the CDR3 is TGTGCCAGCAGGCCCCAACTAGCGGGGGGGGTAGTACAAGAGACCCAGTACTTC. The chain has TRBV2 and TRBJ2-5; TRBD2 matches 13 bases. Per the germline V gene, CDR1 is SNHLY and CDR2 is FYNNEI. With V trimmed by 6 bases and J by 2 bases, 12 bases remained unmatched. The CDR3 contains 18 residues.

V gene TRBV6-5 combines with J gene TRBJ1-4, with D perhaps matching TRBD1 (5 bases). The CDR3 consists of 14 residues. Looked up from germline, CDR1 is MNHEY and CDR2 is SVGAGI. V lost 4 bases and J 8 bases, leaving 14 bases between the germline ends. CDR3 sequence (DNA): TGTGCCAGCAGTTCACCGCTGGAGGGGGAAAAACTGTTTTTT. Translation gives CASSSPLEGEKLFF.

The chain employs TRBV7-9 and TRBJ2-3; tentatively, D is TRBD1 or TRBD2 (5 bases each). The length of the CDR3 is 15 residues. Germline values: CDR1 SEHNR, CDR2 FQNEAQ (reference sequence). Trimming cost V 5 bases and J 0 bases, with 12 bases left between them. CDR3 DNA: TGTGCCAGCAGCCCCGGGACCTTAAGCACAGATACGCAGTATTTT. It translates to CASSPGTLSTDTQYF.

The V gene is TRBV5-1, the J gene TRBJ1-1; no clear D. The length of the CDR3 is 13 residues. The V and J ends lost 3 bases and 3 bases respectively, with 9 bases between them. Germline V lookup: CDR1 SGHRS, CDR2 YFSETQ. The DNA of the CDR3 is TGCGCCAGCAGCTCTTTCGCGGACACTGAAGCTTTCTTT. Its protein product is CASSSFADTEAFF. The full variable domain, completed using reference TRBV5-1 and TRBJ1-1, is KAGVTQTPRYLIKTRGQQVTLSCSPISGHRSVSWYQQTPGQGLQFLFEYFSETQRNKGNFPGRFSGRQFSNSRSEMNVSTLELGDSALYLCASSSFADTEAFFGQGTRLTVV.

V and J are TRBV27 and TRBJ2-2, with D perhaps matching TRBD1 (6 bases). Trimming shortened V by 5 bases and J by 3 bases, and 10 bases separated the two germline ends. There are 14 residues in the CDR3. Germline CDR1 MNHEY, CDR2 SMNVEV (reference sequence). Here the CDR3 reads CASSQQGHTGELFF. The CDR3, as DNA: TGTGCCAGCAGTCAACAGGGACACACCGGGGAGCTGTTTTTT.

This chain connects TRBV7-8 to TRBJ2-5; TRBD1 is a possible D gene (5 bases). The J call may be wrong; the DNA end is better matched by TRBJ2-7. CDR1 SGHVS and CDR2 FQNEAQ come from the germline V gene. The CDR3 is 15 residues long. The CDR3 DNA is TGTGCCAGCAGCTTAGACAGGTTGCCCTCCTACGAGCAGTACTTC. Translation gives CASSLDRLPSYEQYF.

A remark on this clone: Other nucleotide sequences from this sample produce the same CDR3. The chain links TRBV19 to TRBJ1-1; D unclear. This CDR3 comprises 16 residues. The germline V and J ends were trimmed by 7 bases and 1 base, with 19 bases remaining between them. CDR1 is LNHDA and CDR2 is SQIVND in the germline V gene (reference sequence). CDR3 in amino acids: CASTMAGISPNTEAFF. The CDR3 DNA sequence: TGTGCCAGTACCATGGCGGGGATCAGCCCGAACACTGAAGCTTTCTTT.

The chain employs TRBV4-3 and TRBJ2-1, with 7 bases lining up with TRBD2. This CDR3 comprises 16 residues. The germline V gene encodes CDR1 LGHNA and CDR2 YSLEER. V lost 0 bases and J lost 4; bases outside the gene matches: 6. As DNA, the CDR3 is TGCGCCAGCAGCCAAGACCTAGCGGCTCCTTACAATGAGCAGTTCTTC. Protein product: CASSQDLAAPYNEQFF.

This chain uses TRBV10-1 with TRBJ2-2, with D perhaps matching TRBD1 (6 bases). There are 14 residues in the CDR3. Germline lookup yields CDR1 WNHNN and CDR2 SYGVQD (reference sequence). V was clipped by 5 bases and J by 4 bases, with 11 bases between them. CDR3 coding DNA: TGCGCCAGCAGTCCTGGACAGTTCACCGGGGAGCTGTTTTTT. Protein sequence: CASSPGQFTGELFF.

V gene TRBV19 combines with J gene TRBJ1-1; TRBD1 matches 7 bases. The CDR3 has 14 residues. V was pared by 5 bases and J by 3 bases, with 6 bases of the junction left unmatched. Germline V CDR1 and CDR2: LNHDA, SQIVND (reference sequence). CDR3 in amino acids: CASSLGTEYTEAFF. The CDR3 DNA reads TGTGCCAGTAGTCTAGGGACAGAGTACACTGAAGCTTTCTTT.

The V and J genes are TRBV29-1 and TRBJ1-2, with TRBD1 as a possible D gene (5 bases). Germline CDR1 reads SQVTM; CDR2 reads ANQGSEA. V was clipped by 3 bases and J by 1 base, with 12 bases between them. This CDR3 contains 14 residues. The CDR3 region is CSVDFSGVNYGYTF. The CDR3 DNA reads TGCAGCGTTGATTTTTCGGGGGTTAACTATGGCTACACCTTC.

The chain links TRBV6-6 to TRBJ1-1; 8 bases agree with TRBD1. Germline-derived CDR1 and CDR2 are MNHNY and SVGAGI (reference sequence). V lost 5 bases to trimming and J lost 7 bases; unmatched junction nucleotides: 12. The CDR3 has 15 residues. DNA of the CDR3: TGTGCCAGCAGTGGACAGGGCGCGGGGGATATTGAAGCTTTCTTT. Translated: CASSGQGAGDIEAFF.

The chain has TRBV7-2 and TRBJ2-1, with TRBD1 matching 9 bases. Germline loops: CDR1 SGHTA, CDR2 FQGNSA. J lost 6 bases, V lost 0 bases, and 6 bases had no gene match. The CDR3 runs 16 residues. CDR3 in amino acids: CASSLAGTGTGNEQFF. CDR3 nucleotide sequence: TGTGCCAGCAGCTTAGCGGGGACAGGGACAGGCAATGAGCAGTTCTTC.

The rearrangement joins TRBV28 to TRBJ2-2; 7 nucleotides match TRBD1. This CDR3 contains 13 residues. V was clipped by 8 bases and J by 4 bases; unmatched bases: 4. Germline V CDR1 and CDR2: MDHEN, SYDVKM. This CDR3 reads CASRDSFTGELFF. The CDR3 DNA follows: TGTGCCAGCCGGGACAGTTTCACCGGGGAGCTGTTTTTT. The whole variable domain, remainder taken from reference TRBV28 and TRBJ2-2, is DVKVTQSSRYLVKRTGEKVFLECVQDMDHENMFWYRQDPGLGLRLIYFSYDVKMKEKGDIPEGYSVSREKKERFSLILESASTNQTSMYLCASRDSFTGELFFGEGSRLTVL.

The chain combines TRBV9 with TRBJ1-4, with a weak D call TRBD1 (5 bases). Trimming removed 1 base from V and 5 bases from J, with 12 bases in between. The germline V gene encodes CDR1 SGDLS and CDR2 YYNGEE. The CDR3 has 15 amino acids. CDR3 amino acids: CASSVQTGGNEKLFF. CDR3 sequence (DNA): TGTGCCAGCAGCGTACAAACAGGTGGAAATGAAAAACTGTTTTTT. The full variable domain, rest sourced from reference TRBV9 and TRBJ1-4, is DSGVTQTPKHLITATGQRVTLRCSPRSGDLSVYWYQQSLDQGLQFLIQYYNGEERAKGNILERFSAQQFPDLHSELNLSSLELGDSALYFCASSVQTGGNEKLFFGSGTQLSVL.